The next 10 T cell receptor beta chains were all read from a single sample in a study of Ad26.COV2.S vaccination and SARS-CoV-2 variants. Treatment described: about 20 received Ad26.COV2.S at low or high dose, single or two shots; several received placebo; per-sample allocation not given. Collection of the samples took place on day 63 after the first injection of vaccine or placebo. Data came from immunoSEQ multiplex PCR; TCRdb stores just in-frame clones and leaves some out. The sample has a few hundred thousand clones; roughly 91% are singletons. Here the sequenced sample was peripheral blood, taken in a trial of Ad26.COV2.S vaccine versus placebo. All receptors derive from a person between 18 and 59 years old who received the Ad26.COV2.S COVID-19 vaccine or a placebo.

This chain links TRBV7-6 with TRBJ2-7; 8 bases line up with TRBD2. Germline trimming cut 1 base from V and 7 bases from J; bases unmatched to any gene: 12. Germline CDR1 is SGHVS and CDR2 is FNYEAQ. CDR3 length: 16 residues. The chain's CDR3 is CASSLDAGRALGEQYF. DNA of the CDR3: TGTGCCAGCAGCTTAGACGCCGGGAGGGCCCTCGGTGAGCAGTACTTC.

The chain links TRBV5-4 to TRBJ1-3; no definite D call. Germline lookup yields CDR1 SGHNT and CDR2 YYREEE (reference sequence). The length of the CDR3 is 13 residues. Trimming took 0 bases from V and 8 from J, leaving 9 bases between them. CDR3 sequence (DNA): TGTGCCAGCAGCTTGGGACCTCGGGACACCATATATTTT. It encodes CASSLGPRDTIYF.

This chain joins TRBV10-3 and TRBJ2-7; 8 positions match TRBD1. V shed 3 bases and J 6 bases; nucleotides not matched to a gene: 1. This CDR3 has 12 amino acids. The germline V gene encodes CDR1 ENHRY and CDR2 SYGVKD. The CDR3 protein is CAISDQGAEQYF. The CDR3 DNA follows: TGTGCCATCAGTGATCAGGGGGCCGAGCAGTACTTC.

This clone has just one count. The rearrangement joins TRBV5-1 to TRBJ1-6; 9 nucleotides line up with TRBD1. The CDR3 is 14 amino acids. The J segment lost 15 bases and the V segment lost 0 bases, leaving 7 bases of the junction unmatched. Germline values: CDR1 SGHRS, CDR2 YFSETQ. The CDR3 bases are TGCGCCAGCAGCTTGGGGGACAGGGTTCTTGGCCTCCACTTT. This translates into CASSLGDRVLGLHF.

CDR3 nucleotides: TGTGCCAGCAGCTTAGCGGACTTTCGCGAGACCCAGTACTTC. The encoded protein is CASSLADFRETQYF. V gene TRBV7-9 combines with J gene TRBJ2-5, with a weak D call TRBD2 (5 bases). Trimming cost V 0 bases and J 5 bases, with 10 bases left between them. Germline V gene data show CDR1 as SEHNR and CDR2 as FQNEAQ (reference sequence). This CDR3 region has 14 residues.

The rearrangement uses TRBV9 and TRBJ2-1; 10 positions agree with TRBD1. In germline, CDR1 is SGDLS, CDR2 YYNGEE. The length of the CDR3 is 15 residues. V dropped 0 bases and J dropped 8; count of bases not matched to a gene: 5. The DNA of the CDR3 is TGTGCCAGCAGCGTAGGGTGGGACAGGGGCCATGAGCAGTTCTTC. It specifies CASSVGWDRGHEQFF. The variable domain in full, with the rest retrieved from reference TRBV9 and TRBJ2-1, is DSGVTQTPKHLITATGQRVTLRCSPRSGDLSVYWYQQSLDQGLQFLIQYYNGEERAKGNILERFSAQQFPDLHSELNLSSLELGDSALYFCASSVGWDRGHEQFFGPGTRLTVL.

The chain couples TRBV6-5 to TRBJ2-2; no firm D call. This CDR3 has 11 residues. Germline assignment: CDR1 MNHEY and CDR2 SVGAGI. The V end was cut by 10 bases, the J end by 5 bases, with 8 bases between. The CDR3 coding sequence is TGTGCCACCGCACGGACCGGGGAGCTGTTTTTT. Its translation is CATARTGELFF.

V gene TRBV6-4 combines with J gene TRBJ2-2; D call uncertain. Trimming took off 2 bases at V and 3 bases at J, with 13 bases between the two ends. The CDR3 contains 16 residues. Germline CDR1 and CDR2: MRHNA and SNTAGT. Here the CDR3 DNA reads TGTGCCAGCAGTGACCGGTTCACACTTTACACCGGGGAGCTGTTTTTT. Translation gives CASSDRFTLYTGELFF.

The V and J genes are TRBV2 and TRBJ1-6; D is ambiguous. Between the trimmed V and J ends, which lost 5 bases and 10 bases, there was a span of 15 bases. The CDR3 has 14 residues. The V gene's germline CDR1 is SNHLY and CDR2 FYNNEI. CDR3 in amino acids: CASSLSARRSPLHF. The CDR3 DNA sequence: TGTGCCAGCAGTTTGTCAGCCAGGAGGTCACCCCTCCACTTT.

This rearrangement joins TRBV5-1 to TRBJ2-3, with D unresolved. The germline V gene has CDR1 SGHRS and CDR2 YFSETQ. The CDR3 length is 13 residues. V was cut by 2 bases and J by 4 bases, with 8 bases left in between. CDR3 DNA sequence: TGCGCCAGCAGCTTCGAGATCCCAGATACGCAGTATTTT. This translates into CASSFEIPDTQYF.